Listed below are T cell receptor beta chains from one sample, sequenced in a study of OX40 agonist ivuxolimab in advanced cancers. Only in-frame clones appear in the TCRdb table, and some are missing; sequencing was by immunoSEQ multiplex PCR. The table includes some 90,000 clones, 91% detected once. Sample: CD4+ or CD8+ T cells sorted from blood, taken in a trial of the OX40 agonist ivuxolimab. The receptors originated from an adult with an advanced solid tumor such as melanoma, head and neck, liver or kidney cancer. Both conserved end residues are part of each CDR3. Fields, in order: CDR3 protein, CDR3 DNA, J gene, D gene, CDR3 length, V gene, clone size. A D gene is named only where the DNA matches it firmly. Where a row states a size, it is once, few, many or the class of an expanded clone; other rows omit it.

CDR3: CAWSVAPGEYGYTF; DNA: TGTGCCTGGAGTGTAGCCCCAGGGGAATATGGCTACACCTTC; J: TRBJ1-2; D: -; length: 14; V: TRBV30; size: -
CDR3: CASRVAGEGELFF; DNA: TGTGCCAGCAGGGTGGCAGGGGAGGGGGAGCTGTTTTTT; J: TRBJ2-2; D: -; length: 13; V: TRBV6-5; size: -
CDR3: CASSISAPAGVETQYF; DNA: TGTGCCAGTAGTATATCAGCCCCAGCGGGAGTAGAGACCCAGTACTTC; J: TRBJ2-5; D: TRBD2; length: 16; V: TRBV19; size: -
CDR3: CASSDTQLYGYTF; DNA: TGTGCCAGCAGTGATACCCAGCTCTATGGCTACACCTTC; J: TRBJ1-2; D: -; length: 13; V: TRBV6-1; size: once
CDR3: CASSLTTGSYGYTF; DNA: TGCGCCAGCAGCTTGACGACTGGGTCCTATGGCTACACCTTC; J: TRBJ1-2; D: -; length: 14; V: TRBV5-1; size: few
CDR3: CASSFRGQQETQYF; DNA: TGTGCCAGCAGCTTCAGGGGGCAACAAGAGACCCAGTACTTC; J: TRBJ2-5; D: TRBD1; length: 14; V: TRBV9; size: -
CDR3: CASSQVSANYGYTF; DNA: TGCGCCAGCAGCCAAGTGTCCGCGAACTATGGCTACACCTTC; J: TRBJ1-2; D: -; length: 14; V: TRBV4-3; size: few
CDR3: CASSWTGADGYTF; DNA: TGCGCCAGCAGCTGGACAGGGGCGGATGGCTACACCTTC; J: TRBJ1-2; D: TRBD1; length: 13; V: TRBV5-1; size: -
CDR3: CASSDRGDTETQYF; DNA: TGTGCCAGCAGTGACAGGGGGGACACAGAGACCCAGTACTTC; J: TRBJ2-5; D: -; length: 14; V: TRBV6-1; size: -
CDR3: CASRVAAQETQYF; DNA: TGTGCCAGCAGGGTGGCGGCCCAAGAGACCCAGTACTTC; J: TRBJ2-5; D: -; length: 13; V: TRBV2; size: -
CDR3: CASSFLQGENQPQHF; DNA: TGTGCCAGCAGCTTTCTGCAGGGAGAAAATCAGCCCCAGCATTTT; J: TRBJ1-5; D: -; length: 15; V: TRBV5-6; size: -
CDR3: CASSVAGRDEAFF; DNA: TGTGCCAGCAGCGTAGCCGGCAGGGATGAAGCTTTCTTT; J: TRBJ1-1; D: -; length: 13; V: TRBV9; size: -
CDR3: CASSSRQGAGETQYF; DNA: TGTGCCAGCAGCTCGAGACAGGGGGCGGGGGAGACCCAGTACTTC; J: TRBJ2-5; D: TRBD1; length: 15; V: TRBV7-3; size: -
CDR3: CASSPQHGTGGAANYGYTF; DNA: TGTGCCAGCTCACCCCAACATGGGACAGGGGGAGCGGCTAACTATGGCTACACCTTC; J: TRBJ1-2; D: TRBD1; length: 19; V: TRBV18; size: -
CDR3: CASSIGGRNTEAFF; DNA: TGTGCCAGTAGTATAGGGGGGCGGAACACTGAAGCTTTCTTT; J: TRBJ1-1; D: -; length: 14; V: TRBV19; size: -
CDR3: CASSIARGSSEQYF; DNA: TGTGCCAGTAGTATAGCCAGGGGCAGCAGCGAGCAGTACTTC; J: TRBJ2-7; D: -; length: 14; V: TRBV19; size: -
CDR3: CASSQEGIANYGYTF; DNA: TGTGCCAGCAGCCAGGAGGGGATAGCTAACTATGGCTACACCTTC; J: TRBJ1-2; D: -; length: 15; V: TRBV4-2; size: -
CDR3: CASSTAGGENTEAFF; DNA: TGTGCCAGCAGTACCGCGGGGGGGGAGAACACTGAAGCTTTCTTT; J: TRBJ1-1; D: -; length: 15; V: TRBV28; size: -
CDR3: CASTLGIQLNTEAFF; DNA: TGCGCCAGCACCCTTGGAATACAGCTGAACACTGAAGCTTTCTTT; J: TRBJ1-1; D: -; length: 15; V: TRBV5-1; size: -
CDR3: CASSPVGGQGASEAFF; DNA: TGTGCTAGTAGCCCCGTTGGGGGACAGGGGGCGTCTGAAGCTTTCTTT; J: TRBJ1-1; D: TRBD1; length: 16; V: TRBV28; size: -
CDR3: CSARQETQYF; DNA: TGCAGTGCTAGACAAGAGACCCAGTACTTC; J: TRBJ2-5; D: -; length: 10; V: TRBV20-1; size: -
CDR3: CASSLQETNTEAFF; DNA: TGTGCCAGCAGCTTACAGGAGACTAACACTGAAGCTTTCTTT; J: TRBJ1-1; D: -; length: 14; V: TRBV7-2; size: -